This T cell receptor (beta chain) comes out of a study of blood T cell repertoires in COVID-19. Original handling: Estimated nucleated cell counts came from reference gene primer amplification. This table comes from immunoSEQ multiplex PCR, and its TCRdb copy is limited to in-frame clones, with some not included. V, J and clone size reflect that table, while D and trimming were determined from the DNA. This repertoire shows about 99,000 clones, around 84% found once; its top ten account for approximately 27%. Sequenced: peripheral blood. The clonotype originates from a man in his sixties with acute or convalescent COVID-19.

Here the CDR3 reads CSARDQEAFF. The CDR3 DNA is TGCAGTGCTAGAGACCAGGAAGCTTTCTTT. The rearrangement links TRBV20-1 to TRBJ1-1; D is uncertain. Germline CDR1 DFQATT, CDR2 SNEGSKA (reference sequence). V lost 0 bases and J lost 8, with 4 bases in between. The CDR3 contains 10 residues.